This is a list of T cell receptor beta chains from one sample in a study of memory CD4+ T cells and cytomegalovirus serostatus. Profiling relied on immunoSEQ multiplex PCR, and the TCRdb table lists in-frame clones only, not all of them. The data hold some 44,000 clones, with approximately 84% observed a single time. The specimen sequenced was memory CD4+ T cells from blood. The receptors come from an adult in good health and CMV-seronegative. Both conserved end residues are part of each CDR3. A D gene is named only where the DNA matches it firmly. Expanded clones are given a class, and other clones once, few, many or no size at all.

D gene: TRBD1; J gene: TRBJ2-3; V gene: TRBV30; clone size: .; CDR3 protein: CAWSVGQGVTDTQYF; CDR3 DNA: TGTGCCTGGAGTGTGGGACAGGGTGTCACAGATACGCAGTATTTT
D gene: .; J gene: TRBJ2-1; V gene: TRBV10-3; clone size: few; CDR3 protein: CAISESSSNEQFF; CDR3 DNA: TGTGCCATCAGTGAGTCGTCTTCTAATGAGCAGTTCTTC
D gene: TRBD1; J gene: TRBJ2-7; V gene: TRBV29-1; clone size: .; CDR3 protein: CSVEGTGTYEQYF; CDR3 DNA: TGCAGCGTTGAGGGGACAGGGACCTACGAGCAGTACTTC
D gene: TRBD2; J gene: TRBJ2-3; V gene: TRBV7-9; clone size: .; CDR3 protein: CASSLEAGGGTQYF; CDR3 DNA: TGTGCCAGCAGCTTAGAAGCGGGGGGGGGCACGCAGTATTTT
D gene: .; J gene: TRBJ1-5; V gene: TRBV20-1; clone size: .; CDR3 protein: CSAMSNQPQHF; CDR3 DNA: TGCAGTGCGATGAGCAATCAGCCCCAGCATTTT
D gene: TRBD1; J gene: TRBJ2-1; V gene: TRBV7-9; clone size: .; CDR3 protein: CASSANLGQGEVF; CDR3 DNA: TGTGCCAGCAGCGCAAATCTTGGACAGGGCGAGGTCTTC
D gene: TRBD1; J gene: TRBJ2-2; V gene: TRBV6-1; clone size: once; CDR3 protein: CASSLGQMAGELFF; CDR3 DNA: TGTGCCAGCAGTTTGGGACAGATGGCCGGGGAGCTGTTTTTT
D gene: .; J gene: TRBJ2-3; V gene: TRBV6-1; clone size: .; CDR3 protein: CASSEGGLGTQYF; CDR3 DNA: TGTGCCAGCAGTGAAGGCGGCCTGGGGACGCAGTATTTT
D gene: TRBD2; J gene: TRBJ2-3; V gene: TRBV30; clone size: .; CDR3 protein: CAWSVGSGWDTQYF; CDR3 DNA: TGTGCCTGGAGTGTAGGTAGCGGGTGGGATACGCAGTATTTT
D gene: .; J gene: TRBJ2-7; V gene: TRBV4-2; clone size: medium-sized; CDR3 protein: CASSADSNYEQYF; CDR3 DNA: TGTGCCAGCAGCGCGGACTCAAACTACGAGCAGTACTTC
D gene: .; J gene: TRBJ2-7; V gene: TRBV6-6; clone size: .; CDR3 protein: CATKDLVAGSDEQYF; CDR3 DNA: TGTGCCACCAAAGATTTGGTGGCAGGGTCCGACGAGCAGTACTTC
D gene: TRBD1; J gene: TRBJ1-5; V gene: TRBV6-1; clone size: .; CDR3 protein: CASLGQGIQPQHF; CDR3 DNA: TGTGCCAGCTTAGGACAGGGGATTCAGCCCCAGCATTTT
D gene: .; J gene: TRBJ1-1; V gene: TRBV2; clone size: few; CDR3 protein: CASSETKEAFF; CDR3 DNA: TGTGCCAGCAGTGAAACCAAGGAAGCTTTCTTT
D gene: .; J gene: TRBJ2-3; V gene: TRBV4-2; clone size: .; CDR3 protein: CASSQERGVADTQYF; CDR3 DNA: TGTGCCAGCAGCCAAGAGCGGGGAGTCGCAGATACGCAGTATTTT
D gene: .; J gene: TRBJ1-2; V gene: TRBV19; clone size: .; CDR3 protein: CAPWGHRDRYGYTF; CDR3 DNA: TGTGCCCCATGGGGCCACAGGGATCGTTATGGCTACACCTTC
D gene: .; J gene: TRBJ1-3; V gene: TRBV5-1; clone size: .; CDR3 protein: CASSLEGGYSGNTIYF; CDR3 DNA: TGCGCCAGCAGCCTCGAGGGGGGGTACTCTGGAAACACCATATATTTT